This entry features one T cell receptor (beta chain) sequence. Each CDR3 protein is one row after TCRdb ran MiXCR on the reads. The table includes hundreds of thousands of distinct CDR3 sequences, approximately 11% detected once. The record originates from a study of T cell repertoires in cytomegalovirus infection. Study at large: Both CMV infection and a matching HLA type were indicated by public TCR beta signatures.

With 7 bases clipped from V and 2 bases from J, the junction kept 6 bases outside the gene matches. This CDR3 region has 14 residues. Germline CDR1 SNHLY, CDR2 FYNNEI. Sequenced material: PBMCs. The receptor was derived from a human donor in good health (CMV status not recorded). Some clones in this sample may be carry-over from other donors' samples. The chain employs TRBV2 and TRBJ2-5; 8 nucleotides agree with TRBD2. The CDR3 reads CASNRAGGQETQYF. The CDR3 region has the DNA TGTGCCAGCAACCGCGCGGGAGGACAAGAGACCCAGTACTTC.